What follows is one TCR beta chain and its context. Other nucleotide sequences from this sample produce the same CDR3. As handled by the study authors: Reference gene primer amplification gave nucleated cell count estimates. Profiling relied on immunoSEQ multiplex PCR, and the TCRdb table lists in-frame clones only, not all of them. That table is the source of V, J and clone size, and D and trimming were worked out from the DNA. Among roughly 100,000 clones, around 81% were seen once, and the ten largest hold around 4%. The sample comes from a study of blood T cell repertoires in COVID-19. The overall study: Samples representing acute and convalescent COVID-19 were sourced from the United States, Italy and Spain. T cells, B-cell-depleted T cells, or PBMCs supplied cDNA or gDNA.

The CDR3 runs to 13 residues. Germline CDR1 and CDR2: SGHTA and FQGNSA. V dropped 5 bases and J dropped 3 bases, with 11 bases sitting between them. The sequence was obtained from a man between 60 and 75 years old with acute or convalescent COVID-19. The sequencing sample was made of peripheral blood. The chain uses TRBV7-2 and TRBJ2-7; D gene ambiguous. The CDR3 DNA sequence: TGTGCCAGCAGCCTAGAGAGGTTCTACGAGCAGTACGTC. It encodes CASSLERFYEQYV.